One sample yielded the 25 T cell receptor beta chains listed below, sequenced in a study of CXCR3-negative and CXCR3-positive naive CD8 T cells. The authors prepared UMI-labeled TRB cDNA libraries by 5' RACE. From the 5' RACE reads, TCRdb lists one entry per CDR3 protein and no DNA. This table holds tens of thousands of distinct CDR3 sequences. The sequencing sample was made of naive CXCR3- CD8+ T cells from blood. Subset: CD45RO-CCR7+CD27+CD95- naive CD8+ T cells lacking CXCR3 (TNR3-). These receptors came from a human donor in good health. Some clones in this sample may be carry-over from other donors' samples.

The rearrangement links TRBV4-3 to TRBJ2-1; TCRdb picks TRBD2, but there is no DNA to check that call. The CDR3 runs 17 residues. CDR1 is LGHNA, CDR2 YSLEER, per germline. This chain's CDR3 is CASSQDRMASSYNEQFF.

This chain's CDR3 is CASSPSLYNQPQHF. The genes are TRBV28 and TRBJ1-5. CDR1 MDHEN and CDR2 SYDVKM come from the germline V gene. The CDR3 is made up of 14 amino acids.

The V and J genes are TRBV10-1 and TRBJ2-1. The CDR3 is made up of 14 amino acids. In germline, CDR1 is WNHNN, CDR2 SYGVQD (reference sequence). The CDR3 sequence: CASSESDSYNEQFF.

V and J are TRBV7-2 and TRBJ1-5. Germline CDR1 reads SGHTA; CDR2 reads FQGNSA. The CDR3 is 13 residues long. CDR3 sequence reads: CASSFGGNQPQHF.

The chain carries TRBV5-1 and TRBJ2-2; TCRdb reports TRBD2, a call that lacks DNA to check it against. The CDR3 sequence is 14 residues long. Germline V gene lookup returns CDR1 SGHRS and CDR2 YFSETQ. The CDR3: CASSWTGRAGELFF.

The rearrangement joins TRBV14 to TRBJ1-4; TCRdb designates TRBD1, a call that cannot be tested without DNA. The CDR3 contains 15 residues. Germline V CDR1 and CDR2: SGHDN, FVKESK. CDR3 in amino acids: CASSERTGGGEKLFF.

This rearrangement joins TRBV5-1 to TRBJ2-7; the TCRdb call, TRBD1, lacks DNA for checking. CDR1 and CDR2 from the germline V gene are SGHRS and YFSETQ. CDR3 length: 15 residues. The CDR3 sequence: CASSLRQGTMDEQYF.

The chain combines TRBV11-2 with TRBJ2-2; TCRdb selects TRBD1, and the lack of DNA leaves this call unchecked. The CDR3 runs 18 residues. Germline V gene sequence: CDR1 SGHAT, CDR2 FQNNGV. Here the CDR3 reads CASSYSVETGGRTGELFF. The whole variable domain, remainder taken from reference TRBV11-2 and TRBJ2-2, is EAGVAQSPRYKIIEKRQSVAFWCNPISGHATLYWYQQILGQGPKLLIQFQNNGVVDDSQLPKDRFSAERLKGVDSTLKIQPAKLEDSAVYLCASSYSVETGGRTGELFFGEGSRLTVL.

The CDR3 is CSVDTLLGGTQYF. The rearrangement joins TRBV29-1 to TRBJ2-3; TCRdb proposes TRBD1, but this gene call is untestable without DNA. The CDR3 totals 13 residues. Germline-derived CDR1 and CDR2 are SQVTM and ANQGSEA.

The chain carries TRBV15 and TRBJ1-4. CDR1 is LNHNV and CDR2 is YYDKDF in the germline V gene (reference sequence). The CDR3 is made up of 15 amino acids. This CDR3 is CATSRGIATNEKLFF.

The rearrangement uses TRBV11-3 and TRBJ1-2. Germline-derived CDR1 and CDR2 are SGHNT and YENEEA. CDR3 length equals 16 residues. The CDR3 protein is CASSPPGGLSRNGYTF.

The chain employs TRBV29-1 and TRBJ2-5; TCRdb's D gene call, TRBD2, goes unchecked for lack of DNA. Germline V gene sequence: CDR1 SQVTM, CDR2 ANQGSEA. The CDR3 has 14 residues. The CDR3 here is CSVVFSGEGETQYF. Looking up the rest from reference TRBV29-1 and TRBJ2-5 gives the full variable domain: SAVISQKPSRDICQRGTSLTIQCQVDSQVTMMFWYRQQPGQSLTLIATANQGSEATYESGFVIDKFPISRPNLTFSTLTVSNMSPEDSSIYLCSVVFSGEGETQYFGPGTRLLVL.

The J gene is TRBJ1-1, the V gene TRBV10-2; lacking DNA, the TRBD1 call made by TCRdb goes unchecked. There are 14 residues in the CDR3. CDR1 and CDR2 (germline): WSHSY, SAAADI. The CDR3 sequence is CASSETQVNTEAFF.

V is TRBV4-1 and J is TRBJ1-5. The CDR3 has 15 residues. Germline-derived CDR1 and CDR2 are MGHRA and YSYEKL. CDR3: CASSQGIVGNQPQHF.

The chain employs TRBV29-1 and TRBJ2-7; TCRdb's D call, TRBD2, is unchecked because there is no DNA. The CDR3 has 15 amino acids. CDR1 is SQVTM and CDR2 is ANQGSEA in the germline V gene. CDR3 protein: CSVETQGSPGYEQYF.

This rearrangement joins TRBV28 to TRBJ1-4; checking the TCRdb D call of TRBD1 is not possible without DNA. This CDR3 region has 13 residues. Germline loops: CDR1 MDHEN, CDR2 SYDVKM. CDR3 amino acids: CASSWGLEEKLFF.

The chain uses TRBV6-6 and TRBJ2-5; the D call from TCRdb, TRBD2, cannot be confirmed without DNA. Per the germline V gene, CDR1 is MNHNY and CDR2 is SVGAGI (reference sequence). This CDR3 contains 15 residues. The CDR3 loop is CASRTPGLARETQYF.

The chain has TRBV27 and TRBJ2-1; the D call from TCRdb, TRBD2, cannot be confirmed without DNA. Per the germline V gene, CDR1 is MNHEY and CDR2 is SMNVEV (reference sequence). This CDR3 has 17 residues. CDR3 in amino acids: CASFATAGTTNSNEQFF.

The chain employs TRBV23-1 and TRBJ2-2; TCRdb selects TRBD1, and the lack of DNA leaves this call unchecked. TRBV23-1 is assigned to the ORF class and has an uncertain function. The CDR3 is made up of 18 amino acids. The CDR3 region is CASSQSFQTSPPSGELFF.

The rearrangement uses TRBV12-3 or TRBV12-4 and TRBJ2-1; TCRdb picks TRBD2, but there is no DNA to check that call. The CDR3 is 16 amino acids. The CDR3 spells CASSFSAARSYNEQFF.

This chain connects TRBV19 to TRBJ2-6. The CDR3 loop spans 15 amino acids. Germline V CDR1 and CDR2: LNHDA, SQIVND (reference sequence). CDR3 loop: CASSMDFSGANVLTF.

The CDR3 here is CSVEMGDRASGDVGQETQYF. The chain recombines TRBV29-1 with TRBJ2-5; lacking DNA, the TRBD2 call made by TCRdb goes unchecked. This CDR3 has 20 amino acids. CDR1 and CDR2 (germline): SQVTM, ANQGSEA.

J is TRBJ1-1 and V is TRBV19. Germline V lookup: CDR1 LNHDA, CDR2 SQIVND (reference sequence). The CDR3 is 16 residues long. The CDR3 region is CASSKLLTQLNTEAFF.

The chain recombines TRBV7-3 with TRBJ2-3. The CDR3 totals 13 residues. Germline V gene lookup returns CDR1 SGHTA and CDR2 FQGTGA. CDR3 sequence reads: CASSTLATDTQYF.

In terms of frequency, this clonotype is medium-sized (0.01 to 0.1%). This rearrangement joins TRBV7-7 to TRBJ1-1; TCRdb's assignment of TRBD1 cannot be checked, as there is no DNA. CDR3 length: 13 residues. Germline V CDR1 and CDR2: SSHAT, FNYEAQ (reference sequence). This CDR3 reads CASSPGTGTEAFF.